The 2 T cell receptor beta chains reported below all come from one sample, sequenced in a study of T cells in Graves' hyperthyroidism and ophthalmopathy. Using RNA transcripts as the source, TCR beta CDR3 regions were amplified. HTBI primers were the set used in a first-round RT-PCR of the TCR CDR3. Each CDR3 protein is one row after TCRdb ran MiXCR on the multiplex PCR reads. The sample contains 450,000 to 700,000 distinct CDR3 sequences, 46% of which appear only once. Sequenced sample: peripheral blood or thyroid tissue (not recorded which). The receptors come from an adult woman with Graves' disease, either hyperthyroidism or ophthalmopathy (not recorded which).

This clonotype was observed a handful of times. The chain uses TRBV15 and TRBJ2-7, with D tentatively TRBD1 (6 bases). The V end was cut by 3 bases, the J end by 6 bases, with 9 bases between. Germline CDR1 and CDR2: LNHNV and YYDKDF (reference sequence). There are 12 residues in the CDR3. CDR3 nucleotides: TGTGCCACCAGCAGTCCCAGGGGCGAGCAGTACTTC. It codes for CATSSPRGEQYF.

The chain couples TRBV7-9 to TRBJ2-2, with D maybe TRBD1 (5 bases). The V gene's germline CDR1 is SEHNR and CDR2 FQNEAQ (reference sequence). The CDR3 covers 14 residues. Between the trimmed V and J ends, which lost 7 bases and 5 bases, there was a span of 14 bases. CDR3 protein: CASNRRQGTGELFF. CDR3 sequence (DNA): TGTGCCAGCAACCGCAGGCAGGGTACCGGGGAGCTGTTTTTT.